Listed below are T cell receptor beta chains from one sample, sequenced in a study of T cell repertoires in cytomegalovirus infection. These receptors' targets are unknown. Via MiXCR, TCRdb re-called the reads, giving one row per CDR3 protein. The sample has about 220,000 distinct CDR3 sequences; about 40% are singletons. The sequencing here drew on CD8+ T cells from cultured PBMCs, taken from culture after CMV antigen stimulation. These TCRs come from a human donor in good health (CMV status not recorded). Some clones in this sample may be carry-over from other donors' samples. Both conserved end residues are part of each CDR3. The D gene is left open where the match is weak. Not all rows give a size; the values are once, few, many and, for expanded clones, a class.

DNA,CDR3,V,D,J,size
TGTGCCAGTAGCAACCGGGACAGAGGGGGTTATAATGAAAAACTGTTTTTT,CASSNRDRGGYNEKLFF,TRBV19,TRBD1,TRBJ1-4,NA
TGTGCCAGCAGCCTCGGCGGGGCCATCGTCACAGATACGCAGTATTTT,CASSLGGAIVTDTQYF,TRBV14,NA,TRBJ2-3,NA
TGTGCCAGCAGTTTCGGTCAAAGGCAAGAGACCCAGTACTTC,CASSFGQRQETQYF,TRBV12-3/TRBV12-4,NA,TRBJ2-5,few
TGTGCCAGCAGTTTTGGGGGCACTGAAGCTTTCTTT,CASSFGGTEAFF,TRBV12-3/TRBV12-4,NA,TRBJ1-1,many
TGTGCCAGAAGCCACGCAGGTGGTGGGAATCAGCCCCAGCATTTT,CARSHAGGGNQPQHF,TRBV19,NA,TRBJ1-5,NA
TGTGCCAGCAGTCATCGGACAGGGGACAATCAGCCCCAGCATTTT,CASSHRTGDNQPQHF,TRBV27,TRBD1,TRBJ1-5,many
TGTGCCAGCAGCCCCTTCGGGGCGGGAGATTACAATGAGCAGTTCTTC,CASSPFGAGDYNEQFF,TRBV11-1,TRBD2,TRBJ2-1,NA
TGTGCCAGCAGCCCGAAGACAGGGCGAGGGGAGCAGTACTTC,CASSPKTGRGEQYF,TRBV7-6,TRBD1,TRBJ2-7,few
TGTGCCAGCAGCTGGTGGACTAGCGGGGGACAAGAGACCCAGTACTTC,CASSWWTSGGQETQYF,TRBV7-9,TRBD2,TRBJ2-5,NA
TGTGCCAGTACCCCGACAGGGCGCAATCAGCCCCAGCATTTT,CASTPTGRNQPQHF,TRBV19,TRBD1,TRBJ1-5,NA
TGTGCCAGCAGCCCGAGACAGGGAAGCATGAACACTGAAGCTTTCTTT,CASSPRQGSMNTEAFF,TRBV7-9,TRBD1,TRBJ1-1,many
TGTGCCAGCAGCTCCGGCTATGGCTACACCTTC,CASSSGYGYTF,TRBV11-2,NA,TRBJ1-2,few
TGCGCCAGCAGCCAAGAACCACGGGAGTCTAGCACAGATACGCAGTATTTT,CASSQEPRESSTDTQYF,TRBV4-1,NA,TRBJ2-3,NA
TGCAGCTTTAGGGCGAGAGGAACTAACACTGAAGCTTTCTTT,CSFRARGTNTEAFF,TRBV29-1,NA,TRBJ1-1,few
TGCAGTGCTGGGTTCTCTGGGGCCAACGTCCTGACTTTC,CSAGFSGANVLTF,TRBV20-1,NA,TRBJ2-6,NA
TGTGCCAGCAGCTTAGTTGAAACGGGGCACCAAGAGACCCAGTACTTC,CASSLVETGHQETQYF,TRBV7-8,NA,TRBJ2-5,few
TGTGCCAGCAGCTCCCCCAGCGGGGAATCCTACGAGCAGTACTTC,CASSSPSGESYEQYF,TRBV7-9,TRBD2,TRBJ2-7,NA
TGTGCCAGCAGCCGACAGGGGGTCAGCGGGGAGCTGTTTTTT,CASSRQGVSGELFF,TRBV7-4,TRBD1,TRBJ2-2,NA
TGTGCCAGAGGACTACTCGATGAGCAGTTCTTC,CARGLLDEQFF,TRBV6-4,NA,TRBJ2-1,NA
TGTGCCAGCAGCGAGATTGAGGGGGCGACCGGGGAGCTGTTTTTT,CASSEIEGATGELFF,TRBV9,TRBD1,TRBJ2-2,NA
TGCGCCAGCAGCCGCGGGACAGGGGACTACGAGCAGTACTTC,CASSRGTGDYEQYF,TRBV4-1,TRBD1,TRBJ2-7,NA
TGTGCCAGCAAGGGCAGGGGCACCGGGGAGCTGTTTTTT,CASKGRGTGELFF,TRBV12-3/TRBV12-4,NA,TRBJ2-2,NA
TGTGCCAGCAGATACGGGACTAGCGGGAACGAGCAGTACTTC,CASRYGTSGNEQYF,TRBV27,TRBD2,TRBJ2-7,few
TGTGCCAGCAACGTCGCCGGGACAGGGCTTCACAATGAGCAGTTCTTC,CASNVAGTGLHNEQFF,TRBV7-4,TRBD1,TRBJ2-1,once
TGTGCCAGCAGTTTGGCATCGGGGGCTAATGAAAAACTGTTTTTT,CASSLASGANEKLFF,TRBV6-2/TRBV6-3,NA,TRBJ1-4,NA
TGCGCCAGCAGCTTGGTACTAGCCGGCGGGGAGCTGTTTTTT,CASSLVLAGGELFF,TRBV5-1,NA,TRBJ2-2,many
TGTGCCAGCACTGGACTAGGAGGGTCGAATGAGCAGTTCTTC,CASTGLGGSNEQFF,TRBV12-3/TRBV12-4,TRBD2,TRBJ2-1,NA
TGTGCCAGCAGCCCCCCCCCGGAGATTGAAGCTTTCTTT,CASSPPPEIEAFF,TRBV7-9,NA,TRBJ1-1,NA
TGTGCCACCAGTGAGGCGGGACGCATTTACACCTACGAGCAGTACTTC,CATSEAGRIYTYEQYF,TRBV24-1,NA,TRBJ2-7,once
TGTGCCATCGGGACAGCGGTTCCCTACGAGCAGTACTTC,CAIGTAVPYEQYF,TRBV7-2,TRBD1,TRBJ2-7,NA
TGCGCCAGCAGTGCAGGGGCCTACGAGCAGTACTTC,CASSAGAYEQYF,TRBV10-2,NA,TRBJ2-7,NA
TGTGCCAGCAGCTTTTCTACGACGGACGGCTACACCTTC,CASSFSTTDGYTF,TRBV11-2,NA,TRBJ1-2,NA
TGTGCCAGCAGCCCCGAAAAAAGACAGGGGAGTAATGAAAAACTGTTTTTT,CASSPEKRQGSNEKLFF,TRBV7-8,TRBD1,TRBJ1-4,NA
TGCGCCAGCAGCCCCGGAGAAACTAATAACTATGGCTACACCTTC,CASSPGETNNYGYTF,TRBV4-1,NA,TRBJ1-2,few
TGTGCCAGCAGCTCGCAGGTGGGGGCGCGTAAGGTGAACACTGAAGCTTTCTTT,CASSSQVGARKVNTEAFF,TRBV7-9,NA,TRBJ1-1,many
TGTGCCAGCAGCTCCGAGGGTAGACCCTCACAGACCCAGTACTTC,CASSSEGRPSQTQYF,TRBV9,NA,TRBJ2-5,NA
TGTGCCAGCAGCCTACCGGGTAGCTCCTACAATGAGCAGTTCTTC,CASSLPGSSYNEQFF,TRBV6-6,NA,TRBJ2-1,NA
TGTGCCAGCAGTTTCTATAGCGGACGCCCCACACCGGGGGAGCTGTTTTTT,CASSFYSGRPTPGELFF,TRBV27,NA,TRBJ2-2,few
TGCGCCAGCAGCCAAGTGGGCGACAGGGGTGGGGACACTGAAGCTTTCTTT,CASSQVGDRGGDTEAFF,TRBV4-1,TRBD1,TRBJ1-1,NA
TGTGCCAGCAGTTTTGGGTACGAGCAGTACTTC,CASSFGYEQYF,TRBV28,NA,TRBJ2-7,many
TGTGCCAGCAGCTTAGGGGCCCCGGGGGAGCAGTACTTC,CASSLGAPGEQYF,TRBV7-6,NA,TRBJ2-7,few
TGTGCCAGCAGGCTCCAAGAGACCCAGAACTTC,CASRLQETQNF,TRBV7-6,NA,TRBJ2-5,once
TGTGCCAGCAGTGAAGCTTACGGGCCCGGCCCGGATACGCAGTATTTT,CASSEAYGPGPDTQYF,TRBV6-1,NA,TRBJ2-3,few
TGTGCCAGCCGATCCGCGCCCGGACAGGACCGGAGAAGGCATACGCAGTATTTT,CASRSAPGQDRRRHTQYF,TRBV28,TRBD1,TRBJ2-3,NA